The 30 T cell receptor beta chains given below trace back to one sample, sequenced in a study of vaccination effects on CD4 cells after COVID-19. Sequencing was performed with immunoSEQ multiplex PCR; in TCRdb, only in-frame clones are kept and a portion is missing. This table has approximately 45,000 clones, 76% appearing once. For these receptors, no antigen is known. Isolating CD4+ T cells followed about 11 days of culture. The material was CD4+ T cells from PBMCs cultured without peptide, obtained before COVID-19 vaccination. Receptor source: a human donor who had a prior SARS-CoV-2 infection.

Regarding this clone: Different DNA sequences within this sample yield the same CDR3. The chain couples TRBV29-1 to TRBJ2-3; D unclear. V was trimmed by 3 bases and J by 3 bases, leaving 1 base between them. CDR1 is SQVTM, CDR2 ANQGSEA, per germline. CDR3 length equals 10 residues. The CDR3 reads CSVDTDTQYF. The CDR3 region has the DNA TGCAGCGTTGATACAGATACGCAGTATTTT.

The rearrangement links TRBV7-2 to TRBJ1-2, with TRBD1 identical over 10 bases. The CDR3 spans 15 residues. Trimming took 4 bases from V and 5 from J; bases not matched to a gene: 7. The germline V gene has CDR1 SGHTA and CDR2 FQGNSA. The CDR3 DNA sequence: TGTGCCAGCAGCTCCCTATCGGACAGGGGGTATGGCTACACCTTC. It yields the protein CASSSLSDRGYGYTF.

The chain carries TRBV5-4 and TRBJ2-3, with D unresolved. The CDR3 extends over 15 amino acids. Germline CDR1 and CDR2: SGHNT and YYREEE (reference sequence). V was pared by 0 bases and J by 4 bases, with 12 bases between. The CDR3, as DNA: TGTGCCAGCAGCTTGGAGCCTAGTTCCGCAGATACGCAGTATTTT. As protein: CASSLEPSSADTQYF. Full variable domain (outside the CDR3, taken from reference TRBV5-4 and TRBJ2-3): ETGVTQSPTHLIKTRGQQVTLRCSSQSGHNTVSWYQQALGQGPQFIFQYYREEENGRGNFPPRFSGLQFPNYSSELNVNALELDDSALYLCASSLEPSSADTQYFGPGTRLTVL.

J is TRBJ1-2 and V is TRBV6-5, with D uncertain. Germline V gene sequence: CDR1 MNHEY, CDR2 SVGAGI. V lost 9 bases, J lost 8 bases, and 10 bases lay in between. CDR3 length: 10 amino acids. The CDR3: CARMGSGYTF. Written as DNA, the CDR3 is TGTGCCAGGATGGGGTCGGGCTACACCTTC.

This sequence joins TRBV7-2 and TRBJ2-1; TRBD1 or TRBD2 may be the D gene (6 bases each). Trimming stripped 0 bases from V and 4 bases from J, with 13 bases between. The length of the CDR3 is 16 residues. The germline V gene has CDR1 SGHTA and CDR2 FQGNSA. The CDR3 reads CASSLARRGAYNEQFF. CDR3 sequence (DNA): TGTGCCAGCAGCTTAGCGCGAAGGGGGGCATACAATGAGCAGTTCTTC.

The V call is TRBV9, the J call TRBJ1-1; D unresolved. The V gene's germline CDR1 is SGDLS and CDR2 YYNGEE. CDR3 size: 13 residues. The ends were cut back, 0 bases at V and 2 bases at J, with 5 bases in the middle. Here the CDR3 reads CASSVALNTEAFF. The CDR3 DNA sequence: TGTGCCAGCAGCGTAGCCCTTAACACTGAAGCTTTCTTT.

The rearrangement links TRBV7-2 to TRBJ2-2; D is uncertain. The germline V gene has CDR1 SGHTA and CDR2 FQGNSA. This CDR3 is built from 12 residues. Trimming removed 4 bases at V and 3 bases at J, with 3 bases between. CDR3 in amino acids: CASSSYTGELFF. The CDR3 bases are TGTGCCAGCAGCTCCTACACCGGGGAGCTGTTTTTT. The full variable domain, in which reference TRBV7-2 and TRBJ2-2 provide the parts outside the CDR3, is GAGVSQSPSNKVTEKGKDVELRCDPISGHTALYWYRQSLGQGLEFLIYFQGNSAPDKSGLPSDRFSAERTGGSVSTLTIQRTQQEDSAVYLCASSSYTGELFFGEGSRLTVL.

J is TRBJ2-1 and V is TRBV28, with TRBD2 matching over 10 bases. Germline CDR1 reads MDHEN; CDR2 reads SYDVKM. Losses at the gene ends were 7 bases for V and 6 bases for J; bases not matched to a gene: 6. The CDR3 extends over 14 amino acids. The CDR3 here is CASTKLAGINEQFF. Here the CDR3 DNA reads TGTGCCAGCACAAAACTAGCGGGGATCAATGAGCAGTTCTTC.

CDR3 nucleotides: TGCGCCAGCAGCCGGCTCGAACGGGTTGGAAACACCATATATTTT. Translating gives CASSRLERVGNTIYF. The genes are TRBV4-1 and TRBJ1-3; D remains unclear. Per germline, CDR1 MGHRA and CDR2 YSYEKL. The CDR3 is 15 amino acids. V lost 4 bases and J lost 3, with 13 bases in between.

This clone was counted once. The chain combines TRBV7-9 with TRBJ2-7, with a weak D call TRBD1 (7 bases). CDR1 is SEHNR, CDR2 FQNEAQ, per germline (reference sequence). The length of the CDR3 is 15 residues. The germline V and J ends were trimmed by 5 bases and 6 bases, with 20 bases remaining between them. The CDR3 sequence is CASSPRGEGVREQYF. DNA of the CDR3: TGTGCCAGCAGCCCCAGGGGGGAAGGGGTCCGCGAGCAGTACTTC.

V and J are TRBV6-5 and TRBJ2-7, with 8 bases identical to TRBD2. This CDR3 comprises 16 residues. The junction had 10 bases not matched to a gene; V was cut back by 4 bases and J by 2 bases. The germline CDR1 and CDR2 sequences are MNHEY and SVGAGI. In DNA form, the CDR3 reads TGTGCCAGCAGTTCGCGGTGGAGCGGGAGACCCTACGAGCAGTACTTC. The encoded protein is CASSSRWSGRPYEQYF.

This clone was observed once. CDR3 nucleotide sequence: TGCGCCAGCAGCCAAGATGCCGGGACAGGGGGCTTTTTGAATGAGCAGTTCTTC. Its protein is CASSQDAGTGGFLNEQFF. This chain joins TRBV4-1 and TRBJ2-1, with 12 bases aligning to TRBD1. This CDR3 has 18 residues. The trim removed 0 bases at V and 7 bases at J, leaving 10 bases unmatched. Germline V lookup: CDR1 MGHRA, CDR2 YSYEKL.

A few counts support this clone. The chain has TRBV27 and TRBJ1-6; 8 bases align to TRBD1. The junction had 9 bases not matched to a gene; V was cut back by 0 bases and J by 8 bases. CDR3 size: 17 residues. The germline CDR1 and CDR2 sequences are MNHEY and SMNVEV (reference sequence). CDR3 protein: CASSLSVSSQGDSPLHF. CDR3 DNA: TGTGCCAGCAGTTTATCAGTATCTTCACAGGGGGATTCACCCCTCCACTTT.

The chain carries TRBV7-6 and TRBJ2-3; no firm D call. V was clipped by 0 bases and J by 0 bases, with 13 bases between them. The germline V gene has CDR1 SGHVS and CDR2 FNYEAQ. CDR3 size: 17 residues. The CDR3 loop reads CASSLAASYSSTDTQYF. In nucleotides, the CDR3 is TGTGCCAGCAGCTTAGCCGCCTCATACTCTAGCACAGATACGCAGTATTTT.

This clone was seen once. This chain joins TRBV7-2 and TRBJ2-1, with D unclear. Trimming left V 1 base short and J 10 bases short, with 11 bases between. The germline gives CDR1 SGHTA, CDR2 FQGNSA. The CDR3 extends over 13 amino acids. The CDR3 DNA is TGTGCCAGCAGCTTAGATCGGCTAAGGGAGCAGTTCTTC. Protein sequence: CASSLDRLREQFF.

The chain joins TRBV6-5 to TRBJ1-3; TRBD1 aligns across 7 bases. The V segment lost 7 bases and the J segment 0 bases; nucleotides outside the gene matches: 3. The CDR3 extends over 14 amino acids. Germline lookup yields CDR1 MNHEY and CDR2 SVGAGI. The CDR3 reads CASIAGGSGNTIYF. Here the CDR3 DNA reads TGTGCCAGCATCGCAGGGGGCTCTGGAAACACCATATATTTT.

The count of this clone is one. This rearrangement joins TRBV30 to TRBJ2-7, with 12 bases that match TRBD2. Looked up from germline, CDR1 is GTSNPN and CDR2 is SVGIG (reference sequence). The CDR3 has 16 residues. Germline trimming cut 5 bases from V and 3 bases from J; bases unmatched to any gene: 11. CDR3 residues: CAWEGLAGGRIYEQYF. In DNA form, the CDR3 reads TGTGCCTGGGAGGGACTAGCGGGCGGGAGGATCTACGAGCAGTACTTC.

The chain carries TRBV4-2 and TRBJ2-3, with unresolved D. The ends were cut back, 0 bases at V and 2 bases at J, with 6 bases in the middle. Germline lookup yields CDR1 LGHNA and CDR2 YNFKEQ. CDR3 length equals 14 residues. In DNA, the CDR3 is TGTGCCAGCAGCCAAGACAGAACCACAGATACGCAGTATTTT. Its translation is CASSQDRTTDTQYF.

A few counts support this clone. The rearrangement links TRBV2 to TRBJ2-1; possible D gene TRBD1, 5 bases. The CDR3 has 13 residues. Germline V gene sequence: CDR1 SNHLY, CDR2 FYNNEI. Trimming removed 3 bases at V and 7 bases at J, with 10 bases between. The CDR3 here is CASSDQGLNEQFF. The CDR3 bases are TGTGCCAGCAGTGATCAGGGTTTGAATGAGCAGTTCTTC. Drawing the rest from reference TRBV2 and TRBJ2-1, the complete variable domain is EPEVTQTPSHQVTQMGQEVILRCVPISNHLYFYWYRQILGQKVEFLVSFYNNEISEKSEIFDDQFSVERPDGSNFTLKIRSTKLEDSAMYFCASSDQGLNEQFFGPGTRLTVL.

The gene calls are TRBV18 and TRBJ2-7; possible D gene TRBD2, 6 bases. Between the trimmed V and J ends, which lost 4 bases and 5 bases, there was a span of 9 bases. The CDR3 has 12 amino acids. The germline V gene encodes CDR1 KGHSH and CDR2 LQKENI. The CDR3 coding sequence is TGTGCCAGCTCACAGACTAGTAACGAGCAGTACTTC. Protein sequence: CASSQTSNEQYF. The whole variable domain, remainder taken from reference TRBV18 and TRBJ2-7, is NAGVMQNPRHLVRRRGQEARLRCSPMKGHSHVYWYRQLPEEGLKFMVYLQKENIIDESGMPKERFSAEFPKEGPSILRIQQVVRGDSAAYFCASSQTSNEQYFGPGTRLTVT.

J is TRBJ1-6 and V is TRBV7-9, with 8 bases that match TRBD1. The ends lost 10 bases at V and 10 bases at J; junction bases unmatched: 15. The CDR3 covers 15 residues. The germline V gene has CDR1 SEHNR and CDR2 FQNEAQ (reference sequence). The CDR3 region is CATTGWTGRESPLHF. CDR3 coding DNA: TGTGCCACCACCGGGTGGACAGGGAGGGAGTCACCCCTCCACTTT.

The V call is TRBV4-1, the J call TRBJ2-5, with D perhaps TRBD2 (6 bases). V lost 3 bases and J lost 1, with 18 bases in between. The CDR3 spans 17 residues. Germline lookup yields CDR1 MGHRA and CDR2 YSYEKL. The CDR3 nucleotides are TGCGCCAGCAGCCAGTTTTTGGGACTGCCTCGCCAAGAGACCCAGTACTTC. Its protein is CASSQFLGLPRQETQYF.

The chain employs TRBV28 and TRBJ1-1; the D gene is possibly TRBD1 (5 bases). The CDR3 sequence is 16 residues long. The germline V gene has CDR1 MDHEN and CDR2 SYDVKM. Trimming took off 6 bases at V and 1 base at J, with 18 bases between the two ends. CDR3 DNA: TGTGCCAGCAGCAGTTTCAGAGGGGCAGCGAACACTGAAGCTTTCTTT. Encoded protein: CASSSFRGAANTEAFF.

This chain connects TRBV27 to TRBJ2-7; D possibly matches TRBD1 or TRBD2 (5 bases each). The CDR3 is 15 residues long. CDR1 is MNHEY and CDR2 is SMNVEV in the germline V gene (reference sequence). The germline V and J ends were trimmed by 6 bases and 6 bases, with 21 bases remaining between them. The CDR3 is CASRRSGTHGGEQYF. The CDR3 DNA follows: TGTGCCAGCAGACGATCAGGGACCCATGGGGGCGAGCAGTACTTC.

This clone appeared a few times. The V call is TRBV10-3, the J call TRBJ1-2, with TRBD1 identical over 7 bases. V lost 7 bases to trimming and J lost 2 bases; unmatched junction nucleotides: 7. Germline V gene data show CDR1 as ENHRY and CDR2 as SYGVKD. This CDR3 is built from 14 residues. For the CDR3, the DNA is TGTGCCATCATGGGGACAGATTCCAACTATGGCTACACCTTC. Its protein is CAIMGTDSNYGYTF.

This chain uses TRBV19 with TRBJ2-2, with 7 bases that match TRBD1. Germline assignment: CDR1 LNHDA and CDR2 SQIVND (reference sequence). The CDR3 sequence is 15 residues long. J gave up 4 bases and V 3 bases, and 5 bases lay outside the gene matches. The CDR3 spells CASSIWGQLTGELFF. The DNA of the CDR3 is TGTGCCAGTAGTATTTGGGGACAGCTCACCGGGGAGCTGTTTTTT.

The chain recombines TRBV5-1 with TRBJ2-5, with D tentatively TRBD1 or TRBD2 (5 bases each). The CDR3 is 14 residues long. Germline loops: CDR1 SGHRS, CDR2 YFSETQ. Trimming removed 4 bases from V and 2 bases from J, with 12 bases in between. The CDR3, as DNA: TGCGCCAGCAGCGGGCTGGGGACGCAAGAGACCCAGTACTTC. Amino acid sequence: CASSGLGTQETQYF.

This clone came up a few times. The chain uses TRBV9 and TRBJ2-1; 7 positions agree with TRBD2. The ends lost 4 bases at V and 2 bases at J; junction bases unmatched: 6. The CDR3 sequence is 15 residues long. Germline V gives CDR1 SGDLS, CDR2 YYNGEE. CDR3 bases: TGTGCCAGCAGCCCAATGGGGGGGACCTACAATGAGCAGTTCTTC. Translating it yields CASSPMGGTYNEQFF.

The V call is TRBV10-3, the J call TRBJ2-7; no firm D call. V dropped 6 bases and J dropped 2 bases, with 14 bases sitting between them. Germline CDR1 is ENHRY and CDR2 is SYGVKD. The CDR3 runs 14 residues. CDR3 amino acids: CAIRGSDGTYEQYF. As DNA, the CDR3 is TGTGCCATCAGGGGATCGGACGGAACCTACGAGCAGTACTTC.

The chain couples TRBV7-8 to TRBJ1-5; maybe TRBD1 (6 bases). The V end lost 5 bases, the J end lost 4 bases, and 24 bases lay between the germline ends. CDR3 length equals 18 residues. CDR1 and CDR2 (germline): SGHVS, FQNEAQ. The CDR3 nucleotides are TGTGCCAGCAGCCTCGGACCTACAGGGAGGGGGGGAAATCAGCCCCAGCATTTT. The encoded protein is CASSLGPTGRGGNQPQHF.